This TCR beta chain was recovered during a study of response to subunit inactivated influenza vaccine. From the RT-PCR reads, TCRdb called clonotypes with MiXCR, one entry per CDR3 protein. This table has 600,000 to 850,000 distinct CDR3 sequences, about 14% appearing once. This clonotype was counted a few times. Trimming pared 5 bases from V and 3 bases from J, leaving 8 bases between. The CDR3 sequence is 13 residues long. Germline CDR1 reads ENHRY; CDR2 reads SYGVKD. Sequencing used PBMCs from blood, obtained 14 days before vaccination. V and J are TRBV10-3 and TRBJ2-1; D might be TRBD1 (5 bases). The sequence was obtained from a man aged 50 to 59 who received an inactivated influenza vaccine. Here the CDR3 DNA reads TGTGCCATCAGTTGGGGCAGCTACAATGAGCAGTTCTTC. Translated, it gives CAISWGSYNEQFF.